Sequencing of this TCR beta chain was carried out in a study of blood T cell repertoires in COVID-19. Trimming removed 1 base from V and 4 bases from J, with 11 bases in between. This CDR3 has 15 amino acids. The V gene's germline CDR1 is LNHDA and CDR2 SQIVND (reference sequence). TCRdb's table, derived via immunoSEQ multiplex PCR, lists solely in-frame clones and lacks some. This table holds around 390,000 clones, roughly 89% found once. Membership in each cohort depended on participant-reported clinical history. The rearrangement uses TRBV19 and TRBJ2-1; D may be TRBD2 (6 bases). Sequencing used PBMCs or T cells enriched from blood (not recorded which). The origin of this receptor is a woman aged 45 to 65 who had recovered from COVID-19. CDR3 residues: CASSIGSGSYNEQFF. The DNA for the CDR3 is TGTGCCAGTAGTATAGGTAGCGGTTCGTACAATGAGCAGTTCTTC.